A selection of T cell receptor beta chains follows, all from one sample in a study of human T cells and chemical hapten exposure. MiXCR, applied by TCRdb to the RACE reads, yields one record per CDR3 protein. The table lists about 140,000 distinct CDR3 sequences, roughly 12% of them singletons. The sample here was whole blood, taken in connection with sensitization to the hapten diphenylcyclopropenone (DPC). These receptors all come from a woman aged 45-59 years with alopecia areata. Some clones in this sample may be carry-over from other donors' samples. Both conserved end residues are part of each CDR3. D genes are given only for firm matches. Clone size appears in some rows only: once, few, many, or a class for an expanded clone.

clone size | J gene | V gene | D gene | CDR3 DNA | CDR3 protein
- | TRBJ2-3 | TRBV5-1 | - | TGCGCCAGCAGCTTGCAGGGAAGTAGCACAGATACGCAGTATTTT | CASSLQGSSTDTQYF
- | TRBJ2-2 | TRBV6-5 | TRBD1 | TGTGCCAGCAGGTACAGGGGGTCAACCGGGGAGCTGTTTTTT | CASRYRGSTGELFF
few | TRBJ1-1 | TRBV10-3 | - | TGTGCCATCAGTGAGAGGGCAGGGGATCCGAAGACTGAAGCTTTCTTT | CAISERAGDPKTEAFF
- | TRBJ2-3 | TRBV2 | TRBD2 | TGTGCCAGCAGTGTCGGGGGGAGTCCGCGCACAGATACGCAGTATTTT | CASSVGGSPRTDTQYF
few | TRBJ2-5 | TRBV18 | TRBD2 | TGTGCCAGCTCACCCACTAGCGGACAAGAGACCCAGTACTTC | CASSPTSGQETQYF
- | TRBJ2-1 | TRBV3-1 | TRBD2 | TGTGCCAGCAGCCAAGGGAGCGGGAGATACAATGAGCAGTTCTTC | CASSQGSGRYNEQFF
many | TRBJ2-1 | TRBV7-2 | - | TGTGCCAGCAGCTTAGGGACCTACAATGAGCAGTTCTTC | CASSLGTYNEQFF
- | TRBJ1-2 | TRBV19 | - | TGTGCCAGTAGTATAGACAGACGCTATGGCTACACCTTC | CASSIDRRYGYTF
- | TRBJ2-3 | TRBV6-5 | TRBD2 | TGTGCCAGCAGTTACTCGAGCCTAGCGGGAGCCCCAGATACGCAGTATTTT | CASSYSSLAGAPDTQYF
many | TRBJ1-4 | TRBV20-1 | - | TGCAGTGCTAGACTATGGGGTGAAAAACTGTTTTTT | CSARLWGEKLFF
few | TRBJ2-1 | TRBV29-1 | - | TGCAGCGCGTCCGGGAGTCGGTATGAGCAGTTCTTC | CSASGSRYEQFF
many | TRBJ1-6 | TRBV27 | - | TGTGCCAGCAAAGGAAGCTATAATTCACCCCTCCACTTT | CASKGSYNSPLHF
- | TRBJ2-5 | TRBV28 | - | TGTGCCAGCAGTTTACCTACGCCTCTAGAGACCCAGTACTTC | CASSLPTPLETQYF
- | TRBJ2-2 | TRBV11-2 | - | TGTGCCAGCAGCTTAGGGGACAACGCGAACACCGGGGAGCTGTTTTTT | CASSLGDNANTGELFF
- | TRBJ2-3 | TRBV30 | - | TGTGCCTGGAGTGTACCAGGGGGGACAGATACGCAGTATTTT | CAWSVPGGTDTQYF
many | TRBJ1-5 | TRBV18 | - | TGTGCCAGCTCCCAAGCGTTTAGCAATCAGCCCCAGCATTTT | CASSQAFSNQPQHF
few | TRBJ2-3 | TRBV12-3/TRBV12-4 | - | TGTGCCAGCAGTTTAAAACCCGGACGGAGCACAGATACGCAGTATTTT | CASSLKPGRSTDTQYF
many | TRBJ2-1 | TRBV12-5 | - | TGTGCTAGTGGTTTGGACAATGAGCAGTTCTTC | CASGLDNEQFF
few | TRBJ1-5 | TRBV10-2 | TRBD1 | TGCGCCAGCACAGGGGGTGTTCATGGTCAGCCCCAGCATTTT | CASTGGVHGQPQHF
- | TRBJ2-3 | TRBV20-1 | TRBD1 | TGCAGTGCTACCCCAGGGGGCAGGACAGATACGCAGTATTTT | CSATPGGRTDTQYF
- | TRBJ1-1 | TRBV29-1 | TRBD1 | TGCAGCGCCGGGACAGGGGGGAACACTGAAGCTTTCTTT | CSAGTGGNTEAFF
many | TRBJ2-1 | TRBV11-3 | - | TGTGCCAGCAGCTTGGTAGCCTACAATGAGCAGTTCTTC | CASSLVAYNEQFF
few | TRBJ2-3 | TRBV29-1 | - | TGCAGCGTCAGAGGGGGAGGGCCCGCAGATACGCAGTATTTT | CSVRGGGPADTQYF
- | TRBJ2-7 | TRBV12-3/TRBV12-4 | - | TGTGCCAGCAGTTCCCGGGGCCCGGGGGAGCAGTACTTC | CASSSRGPGEQYF
- | TRBJ2-1 | TRBV12-3/TRBV12-4 | - | TGTGCCAGCAGTTTCCTCGGAGGGAAAAATGAGCAGTTCTTC | CASSFLGGKNEQFF
few | TRBJ2-2 | TRBV6-2/TRBV6-3 | TRBD1 | TGTGCCAGCAGGAGGACAGGGGGGAACACCGGGGAGCTGTTTTTT | CASRRTGGNTGELFF
- | TRBJ2-1 | TRBV2 | TRBD2 | TGTGCCAGCGGAGCCCAGGCGGGACTAGGGGTGGATGAGCAGTTCTTC | CASGAQAGLGVDEQFF
few | TRBJ1-5 | TRBV28 | TRBD1 | TGTGCCAGCAGACCCGGGACAGGGGTTCAGCCCCAGCATTTT | CASRPGTGVQPQHF